Listed here are 25 T cell receptor beta chains from one sample, sequenced in a study of blood T cell repertoires in COVID-19. Method: immunoSEQ multiplex PCR; TCRdb's copy keeps in-frame clones and lacks some. Of under 300,000 clones in the sample, around 87% are singletons; the top ten hold 3.6%. Sequenced sample: peripheral blood. Receptors were obtained from a man younger than 30 with active or convalescent COVID-19.

The chain joins TRBV12-3 or TRBV12-4 to TRBJ1-3; TRBD1 might be the D (6 bases). Trimming took 5 bases from V and 5 from J, leaving 10 bases between them. This CDR3 has 13 amino acids. The CDR3 DNA follows: TGTGCCAGCAGTCGGACAGTCCGAAACACCATATATTTT. As protein: CASSRTVRNTIYF.

The V call is TRBV19, the J call TRBJ1-3; D is unclear. Germline-derived CDR1 and CDR2 are LNHDA and SQIVND (reference sequence). Trimming removed 8 bases from V and 2 bases from J, with 13 bases in between. CDR3 length: 14 residues. As DNA, the CDR3 is TGTGCCAGTTATCGCCCTAGGCCTGGAAACACCATATATTTT. Translated, it gives CASYRPRPGNTIYF.

The V gene is TRBV4-3, the J gene TRBJ2-7; TRBD2 is a possible D gene (7 bases). This CDR3 spans 18 amino acids. V lost 0 bases, J lost 2 bases, and 20 bases lay in between. The germline CDR1 and CDR2 sequences are LGHNA and YSLEER. CDR3 coding DNA: TGCGCCAGCAGCCAAGATCGGGGGCGGGAGAGATTTCCCTACGAGCAGTACTTC. Protein: CASSQDRGRERFPYEQYF.

The chain joins TRBV19 to TRBJ2-7; TRBD2 matches 8 bases. Looked up from germline, CDR1 is LNHDA and CDR2 is SQIVND (reference sequence). This CDR3 has 14 amino acids. With 6 bases clipped from V and 5 bases from J, the junction kept 9 bases outside the gene matches. The chain's CDR3 is CASSQSGRSNEQYF. The CDR3 DNA sequence: TGTGCCAGTAGCCAAAGCGGGAGAAGTAACGAGCAGTACTTC.

The chain is built from TRBV10-3 and TRBJ1-1, with TRBD1 matching 7 bases. This CDR3 is 14 amino acids long. From germline, CDR1 is ENHRY and CDR2 SYGVKD. V lost 10 bases to trimming and J lost 0 bases; unmatched junction nucleotides: 8. CDR3 region: CATTQGQMNTEAFF. For the CDR3, the DNA is TGTGCCACCACCCAGGGACAGATGAACACTGAAGCTTTCTTT.

This chain links TRBV19 with TRBJ1-4; 7 bases fit TRBD1. V was pared by 6 bases and J by 3 bases, with 4 bases of the junction left unmatched. Germline CDR1 reads LNHDA; CDR2 reads SQIVND (reference sequence). CDR3 length equals 14 residues. The CDR3 DNA reads TGTGCCAGTAGGACGACAGGGTCTAATGAAAAACTGTTTTTT. It encodes CASRTTGSNEKLFF. The whole variable domain, remainder taken from reference TRBV19 and TRBJ1-4, is DGGITQSPKYLFRKEGQNVTLSCEQNLNHDAMYWYRQDPGQGLRLIYYSQIVNDFQKGDIAEGYSVSREKKESFPLTVTSAQKNPTAFYLCASRTTGSNEKLFFGSGTQLSVL.

The chain links TRBV25-1 to TRBJ1-1; TRBD1 might be the D (5 bases). The CDR3 loop spans 13 amino acids. Trimming pared 11 bases from V and 1 base from J, leaving 14 bases between. The germline gives CDR1 MGHDK, CDR2 SYGVNS. The CDR3 DNA reads as TGTGCCTTAACGTCAGGGTCGAACACTGAAGCTTTCTTT. This codes for CALTSGSNTEAFF.

This clone was counted a single time. The chain combines TRBV5-6 with TRBJ1-2; tentatively, D is TRBD1 (6 bases). Trimming left V 4 bases short and J 3 bases short, with 16 bases between. The germline V gene has CDR1 SGHDT and CDR2 YYEEEE. The CDR3 consists of 15 residues. The CDR3 is CASSPTGGPYYGYTF. The CDR3 nucleotides read TGTGCCAGCAGCCCTACGGGGGGGCCCTACTATGGCTACACCTTC.

V gene TRBV19 combines with J gene TRBJ2-3, with D maybe TRBD2 (6 bases). With 4 bases removed from V and 0 bases from J, the gap between germline ends came to 26 bases. Per germline, CDR1 LNHDA and CDR2 SQIVND (reference sequence). The CDR3 consists of 20 residues. The CDR3 coding sequence is TGTGCCAGTAGTAACCGGCCTAGCGTCCGATTTACCCCTAGCACAGATACGCAGTATTTT. Residues: CASSNRPSVRFTPSTDTQYF.

The chain recombines TRBV2 with TRBJ1-1; 8 bases agree with TRBD1. The junction had 12 bases not matched to a gene; V was cut back by 6 bases and J by 12 bases. The CDR3 length is 13 residues. The germline CDR1 and CDR2 sequences are SNHLY and FYNNEI. Here the CDR3 DNA reads TGTGCCAGCAGAACCACCGGGACAGGTTTAACTTTCTTT. Translation gives CASRTTGTGLTFF.

In its sample, this clone was seen a few times. The V gene is TRBV6-1, the J gene TRBJ2-7; 10 positions match TRBD1. The CDR3 has 13 amino acids. The germline CDR1 and CDR2 sequences are MNHNS and SASEGT. V shed 3 bases, J shed 6 bases, and the junction held 2 bases outside the gene matches. The CDR3 DNA is TGTGCCAGCAGTGAGGGGGACAGGGGCGAGCAGTACTTC. Residues: CASSEGDRGEQYF.

This clone is a singleton in its sample. The chain recombines TRBV11-1 with TRBJ2-3; 11 bases fit TRBD2. V lost 2 bases and J lost 3; bases outside the gene matches: 4. There are 16 residues in the CDR3. Germline values: CDR1 SGHAT, CDR2 FQDESV (reference sequence). The CDR3 nucleotides read TGTGCCAGCAGCTTAACTAGCGGGAGAGAAACAGATACGCAGTATTTT. This gives the protein CASSLTSGRETDTQYF.

In this sample, this clone turned up a few times. This chain joins TRBV11-1 and TRBJ2-7; tentatively, D is TRBD1 (6 bases). This CDR3 has 14 amino acids. Germline CDR1 reads SGHAT; CDR2 reads FQDESV (reference sequence). Deletions cut 1 base from V and 3 bases from J, with 10 bases between. CDR3 in DNA: TGTGCCAGCAGCTTAGAGGTACAGGGCTACGAGCAGTACTTC. Its protein product is CASSLEVQGYEQYF. The full variable domain, its missing parts supplied by reference TRBV11-1 and TRBJ2-7, is EAEVAQSPRYKITEKSQAVAFWCDPISGHATLYWYRQILGQGPELLVQFQDESVVDDSQLPKDRFSAERLKGVDSTLKIQPAELGDSAMYLCASSLEVQGYEQYFGPGTRLTVT.

The chain uses TRBV15 and TRBJ2-2; TRBD2 is a possible D gene (6 bases). The CDR3 runs to 13 residues. CDR1 and CDR2 (germline): LNHNV, YYDKDF (reference sequence). Trimming stripped 8 bases from V and 8 bases from J, with 15 bases between. The CDR3: CATAPTSMGELFF. The CDR3 DNA reads as TGTGCCACCGCTCCGACTAGTATGGGGGAGCTGTTTTTT.

Notes on this clone: This same CDR3 is encoded by further DNA sequences in the sample. This chain uses TRBV10-3 with TRBJ2-7; 11 bases are a match to TRBD1. Per germline, CDR1 ENHRY and CDR2 SYGVKD. This CDR3 is built from 14 residues. The V segment lost 6 bases and the J segment 2 bases; nucleotides outside the gene matches: 3. The CDR3 coding sequence is TGTGCCATCAGAGGGACAGGGGGGACCTACGAGCAGTACTTC. It specifies CAIRGTGGTYEQYF.

The CDR3: CASRQRTLTYEQYF. The CDR3 coding sequence is TGTGCCAGCAGACAAAGGACACTAACCTACGAGCAGTACTTC. V and J are TRBV6-5 and TRBJ2-7, with TRBD1 as a possible D gene (5 bases). Germline assignment: CDR1 MNHEY and CDR2 SVGAGI. With 6 bases removed from V and 2 bases from J, the gap between germline ends came to 14 bases. This CDR3 is 14 amino acids long.

The table lists this clone with a count of one. This sequence joins TRBV16 and TRBJ1-1, with unresolved D. Trimming took off 5 bases at V and 5 bases at J, with 15 bases between the two ends. This CDR3 has 14 amino acids. Germline lookup yields CDR1 KGHSY and CDR2 FQNENV. The CDR3 DNA reads as TGTGCCAGCAGCAACCTACTCGGAGGGACTGAAGCTTTCTTT. Its translation is CASSNLLGGTEAFF.

V usage is TRBV19 and J usage is TRBJ2-7, with 8 positions matching TRBD1. Trimming took 3 bases from V and 0 from J; bases not matched to a gene: 4. Germline CDR1 reads LNHDA; CDR2 reads SQIVND (reference sequence). This CDR3 comprises 15 residues. The CDR3 loop reads CASSMGTGYSYEQYF. The CDR3 DNA reads TGTGCCAGTAGTATGGGGACAGGCTACTCCTACGAGCAGTACTTC.

The rearrangement links TRBV24-1 to TRBJ1-1, with D unresolved. V lost 1 base to trimming and J lost 9 bases, with 8 bases between them. Germline assignment: CDR1 KGHDR and CDR2 SFDVKD. CDR3 length equals 12 residues. The CDR3 loop reads CATSDLPQKAFF. For the CDR3, the DNA is TGTGCCACCAGTGATTTACCCCAGAAAGCTTTCTTT.

The rearrangement joins TRBV5-4 to TRBJ1-5; D perhaps matches TRBD1 (5 bases). The CDR3 sequence is 14 residues long. In germline, CDR1 is SGHNT, CDR2 YYREEE (reference sequence). Trimming stripped 4 bases from V and 10 bases from J, with 18 bases between. The CDR3 reads CASSTGGRLHPQHF. Here the CDR3 DNA reads TGTGCCAGCAGCACCGGGGGTAGGCTTCATCCCCAGCATTTT.

The chain is built from TRBV15 and TRBJ2-3; TRBD2 matches 9 bases. Per germline, CDR1 LNHNV and CDR2 YYDKDF (reference sequence). This CDR3 has 15 residues. Unmatched junction bases numbered 9, after V lost 7 bases and J lost 4 bases. CDR3 bases: TGTGCCACCAACAACTTAGCGGGAGCCTCAGATACGCAGTATTTT. Translating gives CATNNLAGASDTQYF.

In this sample, this clone turned up once. V usage is TRBV9 and J usage is TRBJ2-5; D unclear. This CDR3 has 15 residues. CDR1 is SGDLS and CDR2 is YYNGEE in the germline V gene. The V gene lost 0 bases and the J gene lost 5 bases, with 14 bases spanning the gap. The CDR3 DNA reads as TGTGCCAGCAGCGTAGGAAGTCGCGACGGGGAGACCCAGTACTTC. Translating it yields CASSVGSRDGETQYF.

The rearrangement links TRBV28 to TRBJ1-1; D remains unclear. V was pared by 6 bases and J by 1 base, with 6 bases between. Germline CDR1 and CDR2: MDHEN and SYDVKM. The CDR3 spans 12 residues. For the CDR3, the DNA is TGTGCCAGCAGCTATCAGAACACTGAAGCTTTCTTT. Amino acids: CASSYQNTEAFF.

The chain recombines TRBV2 with TRBJ1-6, with a weak D call TRBD1 (5 bases). Germline V CDR1 and CDR2: SNHLY, FYNNEI. CDR3 size: 15 residues. Trimming shortened V by 9 bases and J by 0 bases, and 12 bases separated the two germline ends. The CDR3 DNA reads as TGTGCCAGGGCAGGGTCCTCCTCCTATAATTCACCCCTCCACTTT. Protein sequence: CARAGSSSYNSPLHF.

As to this clone: At one boundary the junction diverges from the germline segment, which might be a read error. The J gene is TRBJ2-4, the V gene TRBV2; a possible D gene is TRBD2 (6 bases). This CDR3 region has 12 residues. Germline CDR1 and CDR2: SNHLY and FYNNEI. CDR3 in amino acids: CASSDRVRGRHF. CDR3 sequence (DNA): TGTGCCAGCAGTGATCGGGTGCGGGGAAGACACTTC.